These 2 T cell receptor beta chains were sequenced from one sample in a study of T cell responses to AZD1222 COVID-19 vaccine. The method was immunoSEQ multiplex PCR; TCRdb's version includes in-frame clones alone and lacks a portion of them. The repertoire has some 120,000 clones, 80% to 95% of them found once; the top ten carry 1.1%. Sample: peripheral blood, taken on day 0 of AZD1222 vaccination. The receptor source for this set is an adult in good health.

The chain employs TRBV27 and TRBJ2-7, with a weak D call TRBD1 (6 bases). V was pared by 6 bases and J by 3 bases, with 9 bases between. The length of the CDR3 is 12 residues. CDR1 is MNHEY and CDR2 is SMNVEV in the germline V gene (reference sequence). The chain's CDR3 is CASRTDSYEQYF. CDR3 nucleotides: TGTGCCAGCAGAACGGACAGCTACGAGCAGTACTTC.

The sample holds one count of this clone. This rearrangement joins TRBV7-6 to TRBJ2-5; D not resolved. This CDR3 has 12 residues. The V gene's germline CDR1 is SGHVS and CDR2 FNYEAQ. Between the trimmed V and J ends, which lost 5 bases and 4 bases, there was a span of 8 bases. The CDR3 DNA sequence: TGTGCCAGCAGCGGTCGGGTAGAGACCCAGTACTTC. Translating gives CASSGRVETQYF.